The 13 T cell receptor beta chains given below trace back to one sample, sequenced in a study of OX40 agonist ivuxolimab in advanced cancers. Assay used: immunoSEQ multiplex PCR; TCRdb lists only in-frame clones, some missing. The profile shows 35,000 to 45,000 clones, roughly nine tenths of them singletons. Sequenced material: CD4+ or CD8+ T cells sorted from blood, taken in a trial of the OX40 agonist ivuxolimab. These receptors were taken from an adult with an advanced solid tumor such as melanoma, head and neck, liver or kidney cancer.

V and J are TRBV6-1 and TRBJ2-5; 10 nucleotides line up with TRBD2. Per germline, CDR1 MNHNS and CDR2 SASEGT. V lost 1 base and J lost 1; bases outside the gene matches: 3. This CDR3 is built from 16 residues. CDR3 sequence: CASSEVAGGLQETQYF. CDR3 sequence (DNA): TGTGCCAGCAGTGAAGTAGCGGGAGGCCTCCAAGAGACCCAGTACTTC.

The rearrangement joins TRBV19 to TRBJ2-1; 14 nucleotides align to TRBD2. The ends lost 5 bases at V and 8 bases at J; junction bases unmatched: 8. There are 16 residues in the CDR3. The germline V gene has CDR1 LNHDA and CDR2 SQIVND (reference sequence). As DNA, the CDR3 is TGTGCCAGTAGTCCCGGGACTAGCGGGAGAAGGGATGAGCAGTTCTTC. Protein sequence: CASSPGTSGRRDEQFF.

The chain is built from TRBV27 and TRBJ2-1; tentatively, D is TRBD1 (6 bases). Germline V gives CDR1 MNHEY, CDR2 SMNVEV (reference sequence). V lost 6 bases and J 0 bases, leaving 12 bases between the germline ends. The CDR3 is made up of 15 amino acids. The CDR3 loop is CASSRQDSSYNEQFF. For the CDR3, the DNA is TGTGCCAGCAGCAGACAGGATAGCTCCTACAATGAGCAGTTCTTC.

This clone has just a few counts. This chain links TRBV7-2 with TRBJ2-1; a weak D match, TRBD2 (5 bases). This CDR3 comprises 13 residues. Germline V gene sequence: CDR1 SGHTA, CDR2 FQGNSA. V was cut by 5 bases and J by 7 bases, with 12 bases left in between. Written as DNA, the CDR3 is TGTGCCAGCAGCATTTGGACTGGGAATGAGCAGTTCTTC. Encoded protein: CASSIWTGNEQFF.

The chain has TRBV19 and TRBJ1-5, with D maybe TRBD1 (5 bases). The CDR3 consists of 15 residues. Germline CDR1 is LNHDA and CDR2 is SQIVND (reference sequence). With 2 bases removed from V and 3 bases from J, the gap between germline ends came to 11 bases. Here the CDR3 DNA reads TGTGCCAGTAGTATAAGCGGGGGTTTCAATCAGCCCCAGCATTTT. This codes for CASSISGGFNQPQHF.

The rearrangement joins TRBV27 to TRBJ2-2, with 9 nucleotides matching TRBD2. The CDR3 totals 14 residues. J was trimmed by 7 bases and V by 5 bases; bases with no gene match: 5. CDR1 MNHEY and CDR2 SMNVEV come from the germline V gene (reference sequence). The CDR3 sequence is CASSVGLAGGELFF. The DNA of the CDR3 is TGTGCCAGCAGTGTGGGACTAGCAGGCGGGGAGCTGTTTTTT.

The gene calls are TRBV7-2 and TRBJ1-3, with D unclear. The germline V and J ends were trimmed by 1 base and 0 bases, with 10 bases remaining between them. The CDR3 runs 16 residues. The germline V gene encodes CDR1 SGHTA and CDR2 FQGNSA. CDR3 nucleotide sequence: TGTGCCAGCAGCTTAGGGCGGGAGGGCTCTGGAAACACCATATATTTT. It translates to CASSLGREGSGNTIYF.

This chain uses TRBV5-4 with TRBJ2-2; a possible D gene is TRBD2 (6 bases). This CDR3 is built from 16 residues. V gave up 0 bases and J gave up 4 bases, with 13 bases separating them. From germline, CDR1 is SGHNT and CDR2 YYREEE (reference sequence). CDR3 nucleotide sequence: TGTGCCAGCAGCTTGGGTGCGGGGCACACCACCGGGGAGCTGTTTTTT. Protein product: CASSLGAGHTTGELFF.

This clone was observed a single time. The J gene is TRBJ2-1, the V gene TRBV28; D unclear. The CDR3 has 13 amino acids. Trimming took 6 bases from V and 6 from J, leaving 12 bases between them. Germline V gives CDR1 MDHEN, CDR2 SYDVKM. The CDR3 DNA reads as TGTGCCAGCAGCCCCAGCCTAGTCAATGAGCAGTTCTTC. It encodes CASSPSLVNEQFF.

The CDR3 DNA reads TGTGCCAGCAGCCCAGCTGGGCTAGCGGGAGAAAATGAGCAGTTCTTC. As protein: CASSPAGLAGENEQFF. The rearrangement uses TRBV9 and TRBJ2-1; the match to TRBD2 covers 10 bases. The junction had 11 bases not matched to a gene; V was cut back by 4 bases and J by 7 bases. Germline CDR1 reads SGDLS; CDR2 reads YYNGEE. The CDR3 consists of 16 residues.

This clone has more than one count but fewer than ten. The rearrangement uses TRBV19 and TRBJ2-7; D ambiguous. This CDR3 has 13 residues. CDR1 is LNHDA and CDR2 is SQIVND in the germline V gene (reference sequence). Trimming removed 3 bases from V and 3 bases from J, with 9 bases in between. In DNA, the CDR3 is TGTGCCAGTAGTATTACCCTGTACTACGAGCAGTACTTC. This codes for CASSITLYYEQYF.

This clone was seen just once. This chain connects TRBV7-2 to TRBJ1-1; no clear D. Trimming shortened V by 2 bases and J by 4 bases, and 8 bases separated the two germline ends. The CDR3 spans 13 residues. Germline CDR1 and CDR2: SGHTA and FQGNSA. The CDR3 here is CASSLSGFTEAFF. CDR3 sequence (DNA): TGTGCCAGCAGCTTATCCGGGTTCACTGAAGCTTTCTTT. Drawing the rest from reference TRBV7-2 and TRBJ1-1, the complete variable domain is GAGVSQSPSNKVTEKGKDVELRCDPISGHTALYWYRQSLGQGLEFLIYFQGNSAPDKSGLPSDRFSAERTGGSVSTLTIQRTQQEDSAVYLCASSLSGFTEAFFGQGTRLTVV.

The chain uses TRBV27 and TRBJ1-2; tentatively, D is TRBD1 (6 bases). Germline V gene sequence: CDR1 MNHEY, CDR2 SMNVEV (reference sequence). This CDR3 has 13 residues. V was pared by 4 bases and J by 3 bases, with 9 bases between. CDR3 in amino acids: CASSYRVDYGYTF. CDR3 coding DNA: TGTGCCAGCAGTTACAGGGTAGACTATGGCTACACCTTC.